This T cell receptor (beta chain) appears in the sequencing data of a study of blood T cell repertoires in COVID-19. Overall study: Donors in the United States, Italy and Spain gave samples during acute or convalescent COVID-19.

The assay was immunoSEQ multiplex PCR, and TCRdb's table has in-frame clones only and misses some. The sample has a few hundred thousand clones, roughly 87% seen once. V was trimmed by 1 base and J by 3 bases, leaving 7 bases between them. Looked up from germline, CDR1 is SQVTM and CDR2 is ANQGSEA. The CDR3 has 12 residues. This TCR derives from a woman in her forties or fifties who had recovered from COVID-19. Specimen: peripheral blood. V gene TRBV29-1 combines with J gene TRBJ2-7, with D unclear. The CDR3 reads CSVEGANYEQYF. As DNA, the CDR3 is TGCAGCGTTGAAGGGGCTAACTACGAGCAGTACTTC.